This passage covers 18 T cell receptor beta chains from one sample sequenced in a study of Ad26.COV2.S vaccination and SARS-CoV-2 variants. As to treatment: some 19 received Ad26.COV2.S at low or high dose, single or two shots; roughly five received placebo; per-sample allocation not given. Samples analyzed were those drawn on day 63 after the first vaccine or placebo injection. Using immunoSEQ multiplex PCR, the repertoire was profiled, and TCRdb retains in-frame clones only, with some absent. Among 300,000 to 400,000 clones, about 86% were seen once, and the ten largest hold 9.5% to 12%. Source: peripheral blood, taken in a trial of Ad26.COV2.S vaccine versus placebo. Every receptor here comes from a person aged 18-60 years who received the Ad26.COV2.S COVID-19 vaccine or a placebo.

The V and J genes are TRBV5-1 and TRBJ2-3; 11 positions match TRBD1. The germline gives CDR1 SGHRS, CDR2 YFSETQ. This CDR3 region has 15 residues. J lost 4 bases, V lost 7 bases, and 8 bases had no gene match. CDR3: CASSLDRGQADTQYF. CDR3 sequence (DNA): TGCGCCAGCTCCCTGGACAGGGGGCAGGCAGATACGCAGTATTTT.

This sequence joins TRBV4-3 and TRBJ2-3; 7 bases line up with TRBD2. The CDR3 length is 17 residues. CDR1 is LGHNA and CDR2 is YSLEER in the germline V gene. J lost 7 bases, V lost 0 bases, and 13 bases had no gene match. CDR3 sequence (DNA): TGCGCCAGCAGCCAAGATATCGGGGCGGGGGTGGATCATACGCAGTATTTT. Amino acids: CASSQDIGAGVDHTQYF.

This sequence joins TRBV24-1 and TRBJ2-5; 7 bases are shared with TRBD1. Trimming took 4 bases from V and 5 from J; bases not matched to a gene: 9. The CDR3 runs to 15 residues. Looked up from germline, CDR1 is KGHDR and CDR2 is SFDVKD. CDR3 amino acids: CATSDPGQFGETQYF. CDR3 nucleotides: TGTGCCACCAGTGACCCGGGACAGTTTGGGGAGACCCAGTACTTC.

As concerns this clone: The sample has other DNA sequences that encode this CDR3 too. This chain links TRBV18 with TRBJ1-2; D is perhaps TRBD1 (5 bases). Germline V gene lookup returns CDR1 KGHSH and CDR2 LQKENI. V was pared by 3 bases and J by 8 bases, with 10 bases between. CDR3 size: 12 residues. The CDR3 loop reads CASSPQGKGYTF. The CDR3 DNA follows: TGTGCCAGCTCACCCCAGGGAAAGGGCTACACCTTC.

This clone is a singleton in its sample. This chain uses TRBV9 with TRBJ2-1; no definite D call. The V end was cut by 5 bases, the J end by 5 bases, with 11 bases between. Germline V gene lookup returns CDR1 SGDLS and CDR2 YYNGEE. The CDR3 extends over 13 amino acids. The CDR3 nucleotides are TGTGCCAGCAGTCCTGACCCGAACAATGAGCAGTTCTTC. It codes for CASSPDPNNEQFF.

The chain links TRBV5-5 to TRBJ1-4; 9 nucleotides line up with TRBD1. The CDR3 length is 20 residues. The germline V gene encodes CDR1 SGHKS and CDR2 YYEKEE (reference sequence). V was clipped by 0 bases and J by 7 bases; unmatched bases: 19. For the CDR3, the DNA is TGTGCCAGCAGCTTGGAGATGGGGACAGGGTTTGCCAGGAGGCTTGAAAAACTGTTTTTT. Translated: CASSLEMGTGFARRLEKLFF.

This chain connects TRBV4-3 to TRBJ1-1; D unresolved. There are 14 residues in the CDR3. V dropped 0 bases and J dropped 6 bases, with 11 bases sitting between them. The germline gives CDR1 LGHNA, CDR2 YSLEER. This CDR3 reads CASSQDRTGPEAFF. CDR3 nucleotide sequence: TGCGCCAGCAGCCAAGACAGGACTGGGCCTGAAGCTTTCTTT.

CDR3 sequence (DNA): TGTGCCAGCAGCCTGGGTCAGGCAAGCTCTGGAAACACCATATATTTT. Translation: CASSLGQASSGNTIYF. The chain combines TRBV7-2 with TRBJ1-3; D gene uncertain. Per the germline V gene, CDR1 is SGHTA and CDR2 is FQGNSA. Trimming pared 5 bases from V and 0 bases from J, leaving 14 bases between. CDR3 length equals 16 residues.

The chain recombines TRBV6-1 with TRBJ2-4, with D tentatively TRBD2 (6 bases). The germline V gene encodes CDR1 MNHNS and CDR2 SASEGT. The CDR3 consists of 16 residues. V was pared by 3 bases and J by 8 bases, with 20 bases between. DNA of the CDR3: TGTGCCAGCAGTGATCCATCCAGGGCACTAGCATACATTCAGTACTTC. Its protein is CASSDPSRALAYIQYF.

V is TRBV19 and J is TRBJ1-6; 9 nucleotides agree with TRBD1. Per the germline V gene, CDR1 is LNHDA and CDR2 is SQIVND (reference sequence). Losses at the gene ends were 2 bases for V and 5 bases for J; bases not matched to a gene: 10. The CDR3 loop spans 18 amino acids. In DNA form, the CDR3 reads TGTGCCAGTAGTATATCCCTCGGACGACAGGGGGATAATTCACCCCTCCACTTT. Protein: CASSISLGRQGDNSPLHF.

In its sample, this clone was seen a few times. J is TRBJ1-2 and V is TRBV4-1, with no clear D. Trimming shortened V by 1 base and J by 8 bases, and 20 bases separated the two germline ends. The CDR3 contains 16 residues. Germline CDR1 reads MGHRA; CDR2 reads YSYEKL. The chain's CDR3 is CASSQGLTQERVGYTF. CDR3 in DNA: TGCGCCAGCAGCCAAGGCCTTACCCAGGAACGAGTCGGCTACACCTTC.

The V call is TRBV28, the J call TRBJ1-6; TRBD1 matches 9 bases. Germline V gene lookup returns CDR1 MDHEN and CDR2 SYDVKM. V was pared by 7 bases and J by 7 bases, with 5 bases of the junction left unmatched. The CDR3 covers 14 residues. This CDR3 reads CASKEGQGNSPLHF. The CDR3 region has the DNA TGTGCCAGCAAGGAGGGACAGGGCAATTCACCCCTCCACTTT. The full variable domain, completed using reference TRBV28 and TRBJ1-6, is DVKVTQSSRYLVKRTGEKVFLECVQDMDHENMFWYRQDPGLGLRLIYFSYDVKMKEKGDIPEGYSVSREKKERFSLILESASTNQTSMYLCASKEGQGNSPLHFGNGTRLTVT.

The genes are TRBV2 and TRBJ2-5; D is ambiguous. CDR1 is SNHLY, CDR2 FYNNEI, per germline. The V gene lost 6 bases and the J gene lost 2 bases, with 10 bases spanning the gap. CDR3 length: 13 amino acids. DNA of the CDR3: TGTGCCAGCAGCGCCGACTTGCAAGAGACCCAGTACTTC. It yields the protein CASSADLQETQYF.

This clone came up a few times. The chain carries TRBV4-2 and TRBJ1-4; D possibly corresponds to TRBD1 (5 bases). Germline CDR1 LGHNA, CDR2 YNFKEQ. Trimming took 0 bases from V and 7 from J, leaving 9 bases between them. This CDR3 comprises 14 residues. CDR3 in amino acids: CASSQDRGPEKLFF. The DNA of the CDR3 is TGTGCCAGCAGCCAAGATAGGGGTCCTGAAAAACTGTTTTTT.

The chain employs TRBV5-5 and TRBJ2-1; a weak D match, TRBD2 (6 bases). The CDR3 contains 15 residues. The germline CDR1 and CDR2 sequences are SGHKS and YYEKEE (reference sequence). The V gene lost 0 bases and the J gene lost 6 bases, with 13 bases spanning the gap. CDR3 amino acids: CASSLALTAGNEQFF. In nucleotides, the CDR3 is TGTGCCAGCAGCTTGGCTTTGACAGCGGGCAATGAGCAGTTCTTC.

As DNA, the CDR3 is TGTGCCAGCAGTCCGGGACTAGCGGGAGTCGATGAGCAGTTCTTC. Translated, it gives CASSPGLAGVDEQFF. The genes are TRBV2 and TRBJ2-1; 14 nucleotides agree with TRBD2. CDR3 length: 15 amino acids. V shed 5 bases and J 8 bases; nucleotides not matched to a gene: 5. From germline, CDR1 is SNHLY and CDR2 FYNNEI. The whole variable domain, filled in from reference TRBV2 and TRBJ2-1, reads EPEVTQTPSHQVTQMGQEVILRCVPISNHLYFYWYRQILGQKVEFLVSFYNNEISEKSEIFDDQFSVERPDGSNFTLKIRSTKLEDSAMYFCASSPGLAGVDEQFFGPGTRLTVL.

This clone was seen more than once but under ten times. This rearrangement joins TRBV4-1 to TRBJ1-1; no firm D call. CDR3 length equals 13 residues. Germline assignment: CDR1 MGHRA and CDR2 YSYEKL. V was clipped by 4 bases and J by 3 bases, with 9 bases between them. CDR3 in DNA: TGCGCCAGCAGCCTAGGACGGTACACTGAAGCTTTCTTT. Protein product: CASSLGRYTEAFF.

This clone was found once. V and J are TRBV9 and TRBJ2-2; 8 nucleotides agree with TRBD1. The CDR3 has 16 residues. Germline V lookup: CDR1 SGDLS, CDR2 YYNGEE. Trimming cost V 0 bases and J 6 bases; bases outside gene matches: 7. The CDR3 reads CASSVAAGGFPGELFF. The CDR3 DNA reads TGTGCCAGCAGCGTAGCGGCAGGGGGCTTCCCCGGGGAGCTGTTTTTT.